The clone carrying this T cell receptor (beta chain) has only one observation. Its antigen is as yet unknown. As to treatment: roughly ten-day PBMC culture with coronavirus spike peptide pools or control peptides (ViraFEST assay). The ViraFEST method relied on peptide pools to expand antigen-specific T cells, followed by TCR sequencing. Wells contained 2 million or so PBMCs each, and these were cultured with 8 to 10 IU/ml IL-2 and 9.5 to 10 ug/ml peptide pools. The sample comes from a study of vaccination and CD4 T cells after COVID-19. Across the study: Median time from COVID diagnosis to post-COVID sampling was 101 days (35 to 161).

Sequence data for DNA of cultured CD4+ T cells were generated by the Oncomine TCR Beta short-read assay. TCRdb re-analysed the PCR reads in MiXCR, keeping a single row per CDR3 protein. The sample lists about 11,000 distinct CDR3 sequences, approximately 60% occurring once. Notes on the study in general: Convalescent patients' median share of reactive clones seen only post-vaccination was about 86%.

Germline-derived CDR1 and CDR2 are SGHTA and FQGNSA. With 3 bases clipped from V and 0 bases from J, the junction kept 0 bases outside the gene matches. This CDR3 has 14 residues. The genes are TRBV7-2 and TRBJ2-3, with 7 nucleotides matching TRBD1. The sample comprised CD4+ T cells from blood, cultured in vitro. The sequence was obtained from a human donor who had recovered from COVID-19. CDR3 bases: TGTGCCAGCAGCTTGGACAGGAGCACAGATACGCAGTATTTT. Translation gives CASSLDRSTDTQYF.